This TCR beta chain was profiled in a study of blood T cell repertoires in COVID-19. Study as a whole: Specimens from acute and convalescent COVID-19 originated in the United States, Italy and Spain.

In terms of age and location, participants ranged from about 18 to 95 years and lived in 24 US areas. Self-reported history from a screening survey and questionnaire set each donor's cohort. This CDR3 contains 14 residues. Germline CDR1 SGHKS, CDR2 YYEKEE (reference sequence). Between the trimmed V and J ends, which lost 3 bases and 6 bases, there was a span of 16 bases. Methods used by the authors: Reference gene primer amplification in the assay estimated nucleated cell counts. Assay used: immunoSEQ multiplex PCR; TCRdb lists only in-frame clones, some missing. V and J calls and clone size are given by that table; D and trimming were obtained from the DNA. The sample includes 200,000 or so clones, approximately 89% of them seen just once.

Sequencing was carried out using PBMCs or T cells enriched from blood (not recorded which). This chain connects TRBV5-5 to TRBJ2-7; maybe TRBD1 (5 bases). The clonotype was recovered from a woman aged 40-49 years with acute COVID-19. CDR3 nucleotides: TGTGCCAGCAGCTCGGGCCCACAAAGGGGCGAGCAGTACTTC. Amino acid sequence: CASSSGPQRGEQYF.